This TCR beta chain derives from a study of early stage breast cancer tumors (TCRdb year 2017). Background on the whole study: Of the roughly 15 invasive breast tumors, twelve were found to be estrogen receptor-positive, progesterone receptor-positive and HER2-negative. A read coverage of roughly 10-fold per sample was achieved on average. About 65% of the 12 ER+/PR+/HER2- tumors were invasive ductal carcinomas, while the other four were invasive lobular carcinomas. The samples as a whole yielded about 2,400,000 detected templates, corresponding to about a million unique clonotypes. The study at large found these results: Enriched TCRB sequences shared across patients were found to be mostly commonly generated sequences that were unlikely to play an important role in the tumor microenvironment. Compared with adjacent normal breast tissue, tumors had higher clonality and approximately 2.5-fold greater T cell density. Chain pairing and functional markers such as CD4, CD8 and FOXP3 were missed by bulk genomic DNA sequencing of unsorted cells. Because the cohort was small, analysis by tumor subtype was not possible. Greater similarity was observed between blood and normal breast repertoires than between blood and tumor repertoires, and tumor was distinguished from normal in about 90% of the 16 patients when each tissue was compared with blood.

Each sample was amplified in two independent genomic DNA replicates, using around 0.55 ug for blood and roughly 1.5 ug for tumor or normal breast. Following the manufacturer's instructions, the ImmunoSeq Intro kit was used to carry out TCRB sequencing on genomic DNA. Multiplex PCR ran around 29 cycles with proprietary primers and spike-in control sequences for absolute quantification. Single-end 150-bp reads were used to sequence an 87-bp fragment spanning the CDR3 plus the flanking V and J genes. Seven samples, each with two replicates, were multiplexed per lane of an Illumina MiSeq using version 3.0 chemistry. The source study handled its data this way. Raw data were processed with the vendor's proprietary pipeline, and both replicates were merged into a single result per sample. To define clonotypes, the study grouped productive rearrangements that shared the V-gene family, CDR3 amino acid sequence and J-gene segment. Clonality was calculated as 1 minus the normalized Shannon entropy (Pielou evenness) of TCRB abundances. T cell density was estimated as total templates divided by the number of input cells, with the number of input cells inferred from the DNA input amount. Recon, run with its default parameters, was used to estimate overall repertoire diversity and clonality. Tumor-enriched clonotypes were defined as having over 0.1% abundance in tumor and at least 32-fold higher abundance than in normal breast. TCRdb took over this immuneACCESS table, retaining in-frame rearrangements with V and J assigned. Such tables are incomplete; in checked studies, under half of the missing clones stem from an unresolved V gene, and the remainder is unexplained. D and trimming were read from the DNA, whereas the V and J calls and clone size are those reported in that table. This sample gives just under 30,000 clones in total; 70% to 90% of them show up just once. The ten largest clonotypes hold 9% to 9.5% of the sample.

The study profiled bulk TCR beta-chain repertoires in matched peripheral blood, tumor and adjacent normal breast tissue taken from approximately 15 patients with early-stage breast cancer. Before surgery, whole blood (roughly 5-10 mL) was collected into EDTA tubes and processed within 2 hours. Ficoll-Paque centrifugation in SepMate-50 tubes was used to isolate peripheral blood mononuclear cells. PBMCs were cryopreserved in about 90% FBS with about 10% DMSO in aliquots of roughly 2 to 4.5 million cells and stored in liquid nitrogen. The Qiagen AllPrep DNA/RNA Mini kit was used to extract genomic DNA. As to this clone: The antigen it recognizes is unknown. Base qualities are not recorded, but no much larger clone differs from it by a single base.

The CDR3 sequence holds 16 residues, the cysteine and phenylalanine included. Only the CDR3 DNA is retained, 48 bases long and in frame from the first base. The germline V gene yields LGHNA for CDR1 and YSLEER for CDR2. The V and J ends are trimmed by 2 bases and 3 bases, leaving 14 bases between them. The sequenced material came from blood. The chain is encoded by TRBV4-3 joined to TRBJ1-5; the D gene assignment is ambiguous. The source is a person aged 45-65 years with breast cancer. This receptor carries the CDR3 CASSQTLGRSNQPQHF. The nucleotides read TGCGCCAGCAGCCAAACTCTCGGGCGTTCCAATCAGCCCCAGCATTTT.